This T cell receptor (beta chain) was captured in a study of cytomegalovirus exposure and HLA in healthy donors. The length of the CDR3 is 16 residues. CDR1 is LGHNT and CDR2 is FRNRAP in the germline V gene. V lost 3 bases and J 1 base, leaving 12 bases between the germline ends. Assay used: immunoSEQ multiplex PCR; TCRdb lists only in-frame clones, some missing. The repertoire includes about 220,000 clones, roughly 84% of them detected once, and around 15% sits in the top ten. The chain joins TRBV12-5 to TRBJ2-2; the D gene is possibly TRBD2 (6 bases). The TCR originated in a young woman in good health and CMV-seropositive. Material for sequencing was PBMCs. CDR3 in DNA: TGTGCTAGTGGTTTTTCGGCTAGCGAGAACACCGGGGAGCTGTTTTTT. Translating gives CASGFSASENTGELFF. Full variable domain (missing parts from reference TRBV12-5 and TRBJ2-2): DARVTQTPRHKVTEMGQEVTMRCQPILGHNTVFWYRQTMMQGLELLAYFRNRAPLDDSGMPKDRFSAEMPDATLATLKIQPSEPRDSAVYFCASGFSASENTGELFFGEGSRLTVL.